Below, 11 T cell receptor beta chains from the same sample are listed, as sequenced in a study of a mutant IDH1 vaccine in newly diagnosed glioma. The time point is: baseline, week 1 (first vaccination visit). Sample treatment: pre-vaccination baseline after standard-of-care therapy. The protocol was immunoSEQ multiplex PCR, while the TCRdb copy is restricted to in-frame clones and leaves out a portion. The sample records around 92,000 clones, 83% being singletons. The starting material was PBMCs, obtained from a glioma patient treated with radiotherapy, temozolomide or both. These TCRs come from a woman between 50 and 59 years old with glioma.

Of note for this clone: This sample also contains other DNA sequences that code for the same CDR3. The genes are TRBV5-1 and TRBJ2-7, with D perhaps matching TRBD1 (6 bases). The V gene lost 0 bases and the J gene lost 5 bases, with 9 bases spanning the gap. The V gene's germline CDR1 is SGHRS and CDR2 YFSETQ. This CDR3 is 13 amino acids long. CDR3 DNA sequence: TGCGCCAGCAGCTTGGGGCAGGGGAACGAGCAGTACTTC. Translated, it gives CASSLGQGNEQYF.

As DNA, the CDR3 is TGTGCCAGTACGCCAGGGAACTATGGCTACACCTTC. Encoded protein: CASTPGNYGYTF. The chain carries TRBV28 and TRBJ1-2; D is perhaps TRBD1 (5 bases). The CDR3 sequence is 12 residues long. The V end was cut by 9 bases, the J end by 2 bases, with 10 bases between. CDR1 and CDR2 (germline): MDHEN, SYDVKM.

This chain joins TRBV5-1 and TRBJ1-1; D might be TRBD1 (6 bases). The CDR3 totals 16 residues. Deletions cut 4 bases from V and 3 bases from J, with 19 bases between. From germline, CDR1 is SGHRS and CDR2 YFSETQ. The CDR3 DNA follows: TGCGCCAGCAGCGGACGGACAGCCTATGAAGACACTGAAGCTTTCTTT. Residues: CASSGRTAYEDTEAFF.

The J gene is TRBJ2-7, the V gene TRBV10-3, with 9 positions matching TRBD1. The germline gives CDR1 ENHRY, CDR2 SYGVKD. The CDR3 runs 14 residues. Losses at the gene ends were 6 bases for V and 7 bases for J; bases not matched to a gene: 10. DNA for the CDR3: TGTGCCATCAGAGGCGACAGGGGGAAGGGGGAGCAGTACTTC. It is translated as CAIRGDRGKGEQYF.

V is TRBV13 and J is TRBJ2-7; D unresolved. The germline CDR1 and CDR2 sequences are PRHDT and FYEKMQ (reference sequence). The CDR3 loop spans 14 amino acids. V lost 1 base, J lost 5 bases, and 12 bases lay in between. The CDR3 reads CASSLEGSSDEQYF. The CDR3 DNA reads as TGTGCCAGCAGCTTAGAGGGTAGCTCGGACGAGCAGTACTTC.

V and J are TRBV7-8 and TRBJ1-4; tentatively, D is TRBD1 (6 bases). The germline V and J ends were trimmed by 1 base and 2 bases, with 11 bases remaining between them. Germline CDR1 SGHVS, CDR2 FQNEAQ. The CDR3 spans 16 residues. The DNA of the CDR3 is TGTGCCAGCAGCTTAGGTTCAGGGGCGACTAATGAAAAACTGTTTTTT. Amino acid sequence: CASSLGSGATNEKLFF. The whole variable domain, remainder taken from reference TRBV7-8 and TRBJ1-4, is GAGVSQSPRYKVAKRGQDVALRCDPISGHVSLFWYQQALGQGPEFLTYFQNEAQLDKSGLPSDRFFAERPEGSVSTLKIQRTQQEDSAVYLCASSLGSGATNEKLFFGSGTQLSVL.

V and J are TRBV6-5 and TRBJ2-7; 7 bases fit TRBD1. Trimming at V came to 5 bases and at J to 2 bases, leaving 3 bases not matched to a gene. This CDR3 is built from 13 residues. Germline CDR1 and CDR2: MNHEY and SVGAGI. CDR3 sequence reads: CASSRGPAYEQYF. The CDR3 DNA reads TGTGCCAGCAGTAGGGGGCCAGCCTACGAGCAGTACTTC.

The chain's CDR3 is CASSLGGPESNQPQHF. In nucleotides, the CDR3 is TGCGCCAGCAGCTTGGGAGGCCCCGAGAGCAATCAGCCCCAGCATTTT. V is TRBV5-1 and J is TRBJ1-5; unclear D gene. The CDR3 is 16 residues long. Germline CDR1 SGHRS, CDR2 YFSETQ. The V end was cut by 0 bases, the J end by 1 base, with 11 bases between.

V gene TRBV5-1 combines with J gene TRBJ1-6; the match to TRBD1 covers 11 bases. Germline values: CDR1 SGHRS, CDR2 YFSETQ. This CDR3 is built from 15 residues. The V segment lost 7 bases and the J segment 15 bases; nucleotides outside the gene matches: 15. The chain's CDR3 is CASGYTSGTGGLLHF. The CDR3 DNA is TGCGCCAGCGGCTATACCTCCGGGACAGGGGGACTCCTCCACTTT.

DNA of the CDR3: TGTGCCAGCAGCGATCAAAGTCCGCGGGACGGAGGAGTCAATGAGCAGTTCTTC. It yields the protein CASSDQSPRDGGVNEQFF. The gene calls are TRBV21-1 and TRBJ2-1; the table's D call, TRBD2, was not checked against the DNA. TRBV21-1 is listed as a pseudogene. The CDR3 is made up of 18 amino acids.

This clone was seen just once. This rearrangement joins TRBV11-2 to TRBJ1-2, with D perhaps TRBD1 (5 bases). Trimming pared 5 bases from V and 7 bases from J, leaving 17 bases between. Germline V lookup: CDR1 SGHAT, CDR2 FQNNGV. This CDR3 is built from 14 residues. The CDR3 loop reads CASSPKPGPAGYTF. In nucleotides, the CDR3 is TGTGCCAGCAGCCCGAAACCAGGGCCTGCTGGCTACACCTTC. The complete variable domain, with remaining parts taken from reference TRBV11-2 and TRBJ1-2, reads EAGVAQSPRYKIIEKRQSVAFWCNPISGHATLYWYQQILGQGPKLLIQFQNNGVVDDSQLPKDRFSAERLKGVDSTLKIQPAKLEDSAVYLCASSPKPGPAGYTFGSGTRLTVV.